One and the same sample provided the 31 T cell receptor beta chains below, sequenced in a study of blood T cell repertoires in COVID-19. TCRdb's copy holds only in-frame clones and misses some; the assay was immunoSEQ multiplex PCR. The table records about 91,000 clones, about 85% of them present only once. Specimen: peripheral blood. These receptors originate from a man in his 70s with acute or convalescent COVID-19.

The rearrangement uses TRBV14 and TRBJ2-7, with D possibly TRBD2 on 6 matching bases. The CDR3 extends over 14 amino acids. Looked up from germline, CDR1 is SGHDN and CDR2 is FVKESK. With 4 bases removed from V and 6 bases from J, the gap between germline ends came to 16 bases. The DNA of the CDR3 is TGTGCCAGCAGCCGAAACCGGGTCGGGAGCGAGCAGTACGTC. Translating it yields CASSRNRVGSEQYV.

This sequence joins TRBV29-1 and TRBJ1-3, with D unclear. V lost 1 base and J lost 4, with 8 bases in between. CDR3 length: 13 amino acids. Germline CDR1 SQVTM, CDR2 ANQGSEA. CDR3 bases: TGCAGCGTTGAAGGAGGGTCGGGAAACACCATATATTTT. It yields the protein CSVEGGSGNTIYF.

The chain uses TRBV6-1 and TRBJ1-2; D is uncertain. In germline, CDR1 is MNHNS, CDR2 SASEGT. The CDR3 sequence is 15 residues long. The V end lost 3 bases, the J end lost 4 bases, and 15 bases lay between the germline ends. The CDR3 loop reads CASSDRDPGVYGYTF. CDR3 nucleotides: TGTGCCAGCAGTGACCGTGACCCCGGAGTCTATGGCTACACCTTC.

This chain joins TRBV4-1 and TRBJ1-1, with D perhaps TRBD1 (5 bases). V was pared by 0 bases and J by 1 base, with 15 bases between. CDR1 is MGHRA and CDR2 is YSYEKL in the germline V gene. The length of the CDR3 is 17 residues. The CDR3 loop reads CASSQDGFGAANTEAFF. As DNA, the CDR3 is TGCGCCAGCAGCCAAGATGGTTTTGGGGCGGCGAACACTGAAGCTTTCTTT.

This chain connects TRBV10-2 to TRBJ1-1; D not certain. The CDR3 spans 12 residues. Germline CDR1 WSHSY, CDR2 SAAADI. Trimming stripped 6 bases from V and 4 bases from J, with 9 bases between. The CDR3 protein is CASSPGRTEAFF. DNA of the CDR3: TGCGCCAGCAGCCCGGGTCGCACTGAAGCTTTCTTT.

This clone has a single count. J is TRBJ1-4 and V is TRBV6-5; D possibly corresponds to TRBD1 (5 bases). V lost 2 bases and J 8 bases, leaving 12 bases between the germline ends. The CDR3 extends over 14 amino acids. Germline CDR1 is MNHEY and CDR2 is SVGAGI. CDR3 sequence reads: CASSYLQGREKLFF. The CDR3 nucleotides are TGTGCCAGCAGTTACCTGCAGGGTAGGGAAAAACTGTTTTTT.

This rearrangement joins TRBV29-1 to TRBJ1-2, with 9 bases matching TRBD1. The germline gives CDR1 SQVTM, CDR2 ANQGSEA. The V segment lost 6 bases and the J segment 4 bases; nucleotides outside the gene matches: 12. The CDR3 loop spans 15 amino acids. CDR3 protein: CSVDGTGKGSYGYTF. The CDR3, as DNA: TGCAGCGTGGATGGGACAGGGAAGGGGTCCTATGGCTACACCTTC.

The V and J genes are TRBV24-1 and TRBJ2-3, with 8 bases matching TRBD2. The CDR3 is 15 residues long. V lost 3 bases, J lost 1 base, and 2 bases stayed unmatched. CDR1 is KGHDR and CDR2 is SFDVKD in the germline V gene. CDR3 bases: TGTGCCACCAGTGATAGGCGGGGGGGCACAGATACGCAGTATTTT. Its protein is CATSDRRGGTDTQYF.

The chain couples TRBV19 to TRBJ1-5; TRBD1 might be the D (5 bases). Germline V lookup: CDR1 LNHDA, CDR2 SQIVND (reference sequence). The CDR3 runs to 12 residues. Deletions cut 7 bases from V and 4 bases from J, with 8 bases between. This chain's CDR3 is CASKGANQPQHF. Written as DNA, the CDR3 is TGTGCCAGTAAAGGGGCGAATCAGCCCCAGCATTTT.

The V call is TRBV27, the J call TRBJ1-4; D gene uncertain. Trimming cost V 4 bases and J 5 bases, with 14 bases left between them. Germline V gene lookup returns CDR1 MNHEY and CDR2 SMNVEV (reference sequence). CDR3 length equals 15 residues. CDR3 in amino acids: CASSSPGSSNEKLFF. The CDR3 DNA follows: TGTGCCAGCAGTTCACCCGGGAGCTCAAATGAAAAACTGTTTTTT.

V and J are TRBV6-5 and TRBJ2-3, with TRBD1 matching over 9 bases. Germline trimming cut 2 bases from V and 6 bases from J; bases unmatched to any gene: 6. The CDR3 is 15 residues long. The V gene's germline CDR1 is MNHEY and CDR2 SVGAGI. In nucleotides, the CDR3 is TGTGCCAGCAGTTACCGGGGGACAGGGTCCGATACGCAGTATTTT. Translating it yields CASSYRGTGSDTQYF.

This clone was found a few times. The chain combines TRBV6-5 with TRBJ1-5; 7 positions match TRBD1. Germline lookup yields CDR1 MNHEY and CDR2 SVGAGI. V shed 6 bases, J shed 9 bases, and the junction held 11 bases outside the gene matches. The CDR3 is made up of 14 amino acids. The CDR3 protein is CASSSGQREWPQHF. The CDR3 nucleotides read TGTGCCAGCAGCTCGGGACAGCGTGAGTGGCCCCAGCATTTT.

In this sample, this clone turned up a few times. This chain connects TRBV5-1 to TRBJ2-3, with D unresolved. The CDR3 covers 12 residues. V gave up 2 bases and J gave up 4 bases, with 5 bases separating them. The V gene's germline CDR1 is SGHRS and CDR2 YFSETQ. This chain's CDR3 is CASSFISDTQYF. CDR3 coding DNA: TGCGCCAGCAGCTTTATCTCAGATACGCAGTATTTT.

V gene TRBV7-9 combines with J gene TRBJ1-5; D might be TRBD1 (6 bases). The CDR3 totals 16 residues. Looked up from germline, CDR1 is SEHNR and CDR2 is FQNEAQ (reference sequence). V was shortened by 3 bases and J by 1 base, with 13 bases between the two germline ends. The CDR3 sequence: CASSFGGAGSNQPQHF. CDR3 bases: TGTGCCAGCAGCTTCGGGGGGGCGGGAAGCAATCAGCCCCAGCATTTT.

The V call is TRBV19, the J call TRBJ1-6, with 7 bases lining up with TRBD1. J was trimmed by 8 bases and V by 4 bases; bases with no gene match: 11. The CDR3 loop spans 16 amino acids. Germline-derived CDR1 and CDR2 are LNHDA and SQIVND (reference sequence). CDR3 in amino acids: CASSRPTGMNDSPLHF. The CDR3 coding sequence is TGTGCCAGTAGTAGACCGACAGGGATGAACGATTCACCCCTCCACTTT. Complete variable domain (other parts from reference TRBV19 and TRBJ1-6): DGGITQSPKYLFRKEGQNVTLSCEQNLNHDAMYWYRQDPGQGLRLIYYSQIVNDFQKGDIAEGYSVSREKKESFPLTVTSAQKNPTAFYLCASSRPTGMNDSPLHFGNGTRLTVT.

The CDR3 region has the DNA TGTGCCAGCAGCGTACCGACAGGGGGGACTGAAGCTTTCTTT. As protein: CASSVPTGGTEAFF. The chain recombines TRBV7-9 with TRBJ1-1, with 9 bases matching TRBD1. CDR3 length: 14 amino acids. CDR1 SEHNR and CDR2 FQNEAQ come from the germline V gene (reference sequence). V gave up 5 bases and J gave up 5 bases; unmatched junction bases: 6.

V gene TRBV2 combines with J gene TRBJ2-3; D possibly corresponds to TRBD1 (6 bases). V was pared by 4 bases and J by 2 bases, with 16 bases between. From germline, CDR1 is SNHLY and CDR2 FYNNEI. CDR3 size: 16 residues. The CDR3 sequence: CASSVGQTRPTDTQYF. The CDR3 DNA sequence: TGTGCCAGCAGTGTAGGACAGACCCGTCCCACAGATACGCAGTATTTT. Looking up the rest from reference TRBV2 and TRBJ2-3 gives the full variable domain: EPEVTQTPSHQVTQMGQEVILRCVPISNHLYFYWYRQILGQKVEFLVSFYNNEISEKSEIFDDQFSVERPDGSNFTLKIRSTKLEDSAMYFCASSVGQTRPTDTQYFGPGTRLTVL.

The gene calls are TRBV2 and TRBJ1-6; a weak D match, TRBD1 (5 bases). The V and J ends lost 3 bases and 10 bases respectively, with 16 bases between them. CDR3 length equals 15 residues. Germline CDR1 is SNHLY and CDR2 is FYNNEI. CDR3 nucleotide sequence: TGTGCCAGCAGTGAGATAGGGCAGGGAGGCTCACCCCTCCACTTT. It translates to CASSEIGQGGSPLHF. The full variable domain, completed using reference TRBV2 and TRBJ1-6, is EPEVTQTPSHQVTQMGQEVILRCVPISNHLYFYWYRQILGQKVEFLVSFYNNEISEKSEIFDDQFSVERPDGSNFTLKIRSTKLEDSAMYFCASSEIGQGGSPLHFGNGTRLTVT.

As DNA, the CDR3 is TGCGCCAGCAGCCAAAGGACTAGCGGGGGTTACGAGCAGTACTTC. It encodes CASSQRTSGGYEQYF. This chain joins TRBV4-1 and TRBJ2-7, with 13 nucleotides matching TRBD2. V gave up 2 bases and J gave up 4 bases; unmatched junction bases: 2. This CDR3 is built from 15 residues. Per germline, CDR1 MGHRA and CDR2 YSYEKL.

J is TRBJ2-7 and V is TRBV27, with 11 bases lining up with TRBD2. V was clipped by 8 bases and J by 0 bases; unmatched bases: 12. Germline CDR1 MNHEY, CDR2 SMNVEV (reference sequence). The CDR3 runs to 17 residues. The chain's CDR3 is CASGQGTSGIFSYEQYF. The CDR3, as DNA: TGTGCCAGCGGGCAGGGGACTAGCGGAATATTCTCCTACGAGCAGTACTTC.

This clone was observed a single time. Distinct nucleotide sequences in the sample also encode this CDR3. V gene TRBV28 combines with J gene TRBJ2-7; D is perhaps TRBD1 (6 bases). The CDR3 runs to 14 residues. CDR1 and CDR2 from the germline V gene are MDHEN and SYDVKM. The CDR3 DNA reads TGTGCCAGTAGTTTAGGCGGACAGTCCTACGAGCAGTACGTC. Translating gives CASSLGGQSYEQYV.

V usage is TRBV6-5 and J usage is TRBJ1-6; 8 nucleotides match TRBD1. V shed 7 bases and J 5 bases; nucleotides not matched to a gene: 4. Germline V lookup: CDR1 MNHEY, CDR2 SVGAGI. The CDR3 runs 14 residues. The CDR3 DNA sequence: TGTGCCAGCAATTGGGGACAGGATAATTCACCCCTCCACTTT. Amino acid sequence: CASNWGQDNSPLHF.

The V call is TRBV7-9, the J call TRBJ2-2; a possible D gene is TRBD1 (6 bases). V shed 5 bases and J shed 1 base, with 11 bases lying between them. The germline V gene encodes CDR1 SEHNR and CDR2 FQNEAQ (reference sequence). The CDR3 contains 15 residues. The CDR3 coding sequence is TGTGCCAGCAGCGGTATGGACAGGAACACCGGGGAGCTGTTTTTT. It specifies CASSGMDRNTGELFF.

The CDR3 coding sequence is TGTGCCAGCAGGTCCGGGACAGCGAACACTGAAGCTTTCTTT. Protein product: CASRSGTANTEAFF. This chain links TRBV13 with TRBJ1-1; 7 bases match TRBD1. The V gene's germline CDR1 is PRHDT and CDR2 FYEKMQ (reference sequence). The CDR3 length is 14 residues. V shed 6 bases and J 1 base; nucleotides not matched to a gene: 5.

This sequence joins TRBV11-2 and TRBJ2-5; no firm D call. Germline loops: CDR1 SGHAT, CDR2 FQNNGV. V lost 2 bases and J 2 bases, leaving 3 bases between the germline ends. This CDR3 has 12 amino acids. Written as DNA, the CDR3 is TGTGCCAGCAGCTTAATACAAGAGACCCAGTACTTC. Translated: CASSLIQETQYF. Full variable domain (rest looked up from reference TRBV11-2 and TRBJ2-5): EAGVAQSPRYKIIEKRQSVAFWCNPISGHATLYWYQQILGQGPKLLIQFQNNGVVDDSQLPKDRFSAERLKGVDSTLKIQPAKLEDSAVYLCASSLIQETQYFGPGTRLLVL.

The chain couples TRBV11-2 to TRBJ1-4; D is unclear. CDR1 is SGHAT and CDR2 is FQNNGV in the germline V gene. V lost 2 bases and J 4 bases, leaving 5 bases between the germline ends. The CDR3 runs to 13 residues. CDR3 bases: TGTGCCAGCAGCTTAAACAGTAATGAAAAACTGTTTTTT. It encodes CASSLNSNEKLFF.

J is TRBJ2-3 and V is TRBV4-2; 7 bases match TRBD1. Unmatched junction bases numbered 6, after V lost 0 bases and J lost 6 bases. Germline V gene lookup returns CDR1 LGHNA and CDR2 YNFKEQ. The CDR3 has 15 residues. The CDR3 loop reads CASSQDGGQLDTQYF. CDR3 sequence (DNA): TGTGCCAGCAGCCAAGATGGGGGACAGCTGGATACGCAGTATTTT.

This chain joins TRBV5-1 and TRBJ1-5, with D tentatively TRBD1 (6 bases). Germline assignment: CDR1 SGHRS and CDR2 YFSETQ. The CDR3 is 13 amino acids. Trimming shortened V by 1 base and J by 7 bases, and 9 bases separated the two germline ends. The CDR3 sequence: CASSLTGQQPQHF. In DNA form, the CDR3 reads TGCGCCAGCAGCTTGACAGGGCAACAGCCCCAGCATTTT.

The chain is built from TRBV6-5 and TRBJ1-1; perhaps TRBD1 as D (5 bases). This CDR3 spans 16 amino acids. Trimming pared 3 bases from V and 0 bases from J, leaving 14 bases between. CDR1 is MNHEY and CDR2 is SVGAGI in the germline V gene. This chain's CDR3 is CASSYSGGNLNTEAFF. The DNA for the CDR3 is TGTGCCAGCAGTTATAGCGGGGGGAACTTGAACACTGAAGCTTTCTTT.

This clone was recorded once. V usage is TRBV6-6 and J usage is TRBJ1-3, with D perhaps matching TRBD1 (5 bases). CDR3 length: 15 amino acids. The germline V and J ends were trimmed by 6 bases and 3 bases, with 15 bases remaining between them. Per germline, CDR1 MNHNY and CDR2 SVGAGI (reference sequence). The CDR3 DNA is TGTGCCAGCAGCGGGGGGGGAGGGAATGGAAACACCATATATTTT. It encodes CASSGGGGNGNTIYF.

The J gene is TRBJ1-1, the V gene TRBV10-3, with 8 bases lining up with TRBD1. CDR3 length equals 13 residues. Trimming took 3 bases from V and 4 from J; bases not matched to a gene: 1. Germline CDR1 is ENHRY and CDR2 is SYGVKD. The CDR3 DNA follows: TGTGCCATCAGTGATACAGGGGGCACTGAAGCTTTCTTT. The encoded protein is CAISDTGGTEAFF.